This TCR beta chain was captured by sequencing in a study of T cell responses to AZD1222 COVID-19 vaccine. The wider study: Doses given second, at about 4 or about 12 weeks, were pooled. Whole-study findings and limits: At 160-218 and 743-854, vaccine-associated CD4 TCRs were dominant, and they spanned spike.

Notes on this clone: Its target is unknown.

The CDR3 consists of 13 residues. V was clipped by 6 bases and J by 8 bases, with 15 bases between them. Germline-derived CDR1 and CDR2 are SGHRS and YFSETQ. Clones were sequenced by immunoSEQ multiplex PCR, and TCRdb holds only the in-frame ones, with some missing. The table records some 150,000 clones, about 92% of them present only once. The source material was peripheral blood, sampled on day 0 of AZD1222 vaccination. This rearrangement joins TRBV5-1 to TRBJ2-1; possible D gene TRBD1, 7 bases. This receptor was taken from an adult in good health. The CDR3 region has the DNA TGCGCCAGCACCCCCGGAGGGACAGATGAGCAGTTCTTC. As protein: CASTPGGTDEQFF.